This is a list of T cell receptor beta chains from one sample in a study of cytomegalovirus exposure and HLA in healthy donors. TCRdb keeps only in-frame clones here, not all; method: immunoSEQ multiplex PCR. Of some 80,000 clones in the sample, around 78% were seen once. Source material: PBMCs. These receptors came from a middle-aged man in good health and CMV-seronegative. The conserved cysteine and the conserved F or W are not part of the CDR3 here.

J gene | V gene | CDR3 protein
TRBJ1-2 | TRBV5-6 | ASSPLGGQGWVYGYT
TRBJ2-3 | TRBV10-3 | AIYGGPGTDTQY
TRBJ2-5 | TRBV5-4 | ASAKQDQETQY
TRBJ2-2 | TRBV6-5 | ASSPGQITGELF
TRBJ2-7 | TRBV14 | ASSLSLLDPLAGARYEQY
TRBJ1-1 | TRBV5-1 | ASSSWTGAFMNTEAF
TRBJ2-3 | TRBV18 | ASSPPQGHRGTDTQY
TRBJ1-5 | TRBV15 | ATSRDPRTGRFGSNQPQH
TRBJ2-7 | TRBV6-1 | ASSARVGVYEQY
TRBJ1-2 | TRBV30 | ACPDTANYGYT
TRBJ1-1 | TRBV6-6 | ASSYSGGGGIAAF
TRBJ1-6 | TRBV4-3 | ASSQGDRGRRNSPLH
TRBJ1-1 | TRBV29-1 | SVAFSTEAF